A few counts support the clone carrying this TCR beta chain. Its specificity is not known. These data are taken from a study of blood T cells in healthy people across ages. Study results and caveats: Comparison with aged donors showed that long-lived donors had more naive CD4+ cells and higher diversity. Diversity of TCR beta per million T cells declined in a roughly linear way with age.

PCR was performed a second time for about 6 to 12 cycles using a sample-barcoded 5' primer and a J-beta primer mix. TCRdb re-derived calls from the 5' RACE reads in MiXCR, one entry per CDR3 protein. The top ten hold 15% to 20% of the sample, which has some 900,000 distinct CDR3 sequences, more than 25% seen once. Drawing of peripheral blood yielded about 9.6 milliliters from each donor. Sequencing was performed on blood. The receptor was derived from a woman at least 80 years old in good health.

CDR3: CASSETTGASYEQYF. The CDR3 DNA sequence: TGTGCCAGCAGTGAAACGACAGGGGCATCCTACGAGCAGTACTTC. V gene TRBV6-1 combines with J gene TRBJ2-7; 8 nucleotides match TRBD1. In germline, CDR1 is MNHNS, CDR2 SASEGT. CDR3 length: 15 residues. Trimming cost V 2 bases and J 1 base; bases outside gene matches: 4.